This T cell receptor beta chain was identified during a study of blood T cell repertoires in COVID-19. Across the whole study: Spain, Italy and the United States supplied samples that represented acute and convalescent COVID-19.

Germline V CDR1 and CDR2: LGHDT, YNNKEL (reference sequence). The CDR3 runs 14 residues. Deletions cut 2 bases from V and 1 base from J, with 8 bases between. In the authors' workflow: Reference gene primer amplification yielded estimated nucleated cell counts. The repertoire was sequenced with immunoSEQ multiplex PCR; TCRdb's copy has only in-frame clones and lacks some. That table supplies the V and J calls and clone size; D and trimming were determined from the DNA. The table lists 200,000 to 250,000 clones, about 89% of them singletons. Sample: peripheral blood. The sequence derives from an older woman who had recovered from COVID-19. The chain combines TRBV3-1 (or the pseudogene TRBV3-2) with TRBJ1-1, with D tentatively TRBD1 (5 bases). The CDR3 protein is CASSQLRGNTEAFF. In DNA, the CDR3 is TGTGCCAGCAGCCAATTAAGGGGGAACACTGAAGCTTTCTTT.